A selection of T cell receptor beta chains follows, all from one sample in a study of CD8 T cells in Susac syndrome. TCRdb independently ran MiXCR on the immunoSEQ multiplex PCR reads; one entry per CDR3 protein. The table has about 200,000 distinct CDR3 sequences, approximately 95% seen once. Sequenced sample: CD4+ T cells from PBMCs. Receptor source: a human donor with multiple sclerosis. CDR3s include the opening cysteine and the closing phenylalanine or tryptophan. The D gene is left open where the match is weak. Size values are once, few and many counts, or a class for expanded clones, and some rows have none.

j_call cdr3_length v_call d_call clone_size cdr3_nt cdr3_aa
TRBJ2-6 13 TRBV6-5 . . TGTGCCAGCAGAGGTGTTGGGGCCAACGTCCTGACTTTC CASRGVGANVLTF
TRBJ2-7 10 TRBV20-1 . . TGCAGTGCGGTAAACTACGAGCAGTACTTC CSAVNYEQYF
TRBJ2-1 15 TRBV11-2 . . TGTGCCAGCAGCTTAGATCGTGAACTGAGCAATGAGCAGTTCTTC CASSLDRELSNEQFF
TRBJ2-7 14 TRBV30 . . TGTGCCTGGAGTAGGCCGGGAGACTCCTACGAGCAGTACTTC CAWSRPGDSYEQYF
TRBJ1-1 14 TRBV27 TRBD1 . TGTGCCAGCCGGACAGGGGGCTGGAACACTGAAGCTTTCTTT CASRTGGWNTEAFF
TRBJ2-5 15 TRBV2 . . TGTGCCAGCGTAAAAAGTTCCGGGACCCAAGAGACCCAGTACTTC CASVKSSGTQETQYF
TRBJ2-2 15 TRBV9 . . TGTGCCAGCAGCGCGACAGGCCGGCCCACCGGGGAGCTGTTTTTT CASSATGRPTGELFF
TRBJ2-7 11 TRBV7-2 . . TGTGCCAGCAGCTCTCTTAGGGAGCAGTACTTC CASSSLREQYF
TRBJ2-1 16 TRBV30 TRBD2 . TGTGCCTGGAGTGTACGGGAGGGCCGCTCCTACAATGAGCAGTTCTTC CAWSVREGRSYNEQFF
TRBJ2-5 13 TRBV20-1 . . TGCAGTACTAGCCGGATACGTCAAGAGACCCAGTACTTC CSTSRIRQETQYF
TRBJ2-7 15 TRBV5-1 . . TGCGCCAGCAGCTTGGAGGCCACCGGTTTGTACGAGCAGTACTTC CASSLEATGLYEQYF
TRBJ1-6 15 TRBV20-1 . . TGCAGTGCTAGAGATGAGGGTTTTGGAAATTCACCCCTCCACTTT CSARDEGFGNSPLHF
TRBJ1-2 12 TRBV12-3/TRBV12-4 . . TGTGCCAGCAGTCCCCAGAGTTATGGCTACACCTTC CASSPQSYGYTF
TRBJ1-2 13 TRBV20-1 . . TGCAGTGCTAGTCCCGGGGCAGGAGATGGCTACACCTTC CSASPGAGDGYTF
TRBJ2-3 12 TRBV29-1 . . TGCAGCGGACGACCCGACACAGATACGCAGTATTTT CSGRPDTDTQYF
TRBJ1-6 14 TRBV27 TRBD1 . TGTGCCAGCAGTTGGACAGGGGAGGGTTCACCCCTCCACTTT CASSWTGEGSPLHF
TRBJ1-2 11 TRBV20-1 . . TGCAGATGGACAGCTAACTATGGCTACACCTTC CRWTANYGYTF
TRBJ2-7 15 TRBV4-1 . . TGCGCCAGCAGCCGAGAAGGGGGAACCCCCTACGAGCAGTACTTC CASSREGGTPYEQYF
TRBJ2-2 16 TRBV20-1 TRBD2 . TGCAGTGCTAGAACACTAGCGGGGGTGAACACCGGGGAGCTGTTTTTT CSARTLAGVNTGELFF
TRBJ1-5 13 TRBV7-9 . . TGTGCCAGCAGCTCCCACCTCGGTCAGCCCCAGCATTTT CASSSHLGQPQHF
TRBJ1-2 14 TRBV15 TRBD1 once TGTGCCACCAGCAGTACTACAGGGGTCTATGGCTACACCTTC CATSSTTGVYGYTF
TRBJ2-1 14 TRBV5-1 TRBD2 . TGCGCCAGCAGCCCACCGGGGGGGTTCAATGAGCAGTTCTTC CASSPPGGFNEQFF
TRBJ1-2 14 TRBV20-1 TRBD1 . TGCAGTGCCAAACAACAAGACAGGGACTATGGCTACACCTTC CSAKQQDRDYGYTF
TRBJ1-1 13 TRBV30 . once TGTGCCTGGAGTGTACAGACAGCGGGGACGGCTTTCTTT CAWSVQTAGTAFF
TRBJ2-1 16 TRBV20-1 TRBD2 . TGCAGTGCTAGAGACCCTAGCGGGGGGCTCTACAATGAGCAGTTCTTC CSARDPSGGLYNEQFF
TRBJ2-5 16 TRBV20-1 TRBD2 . TGCAGTGCTAGCCGGGAGAGCGGGGGGGAAAGAGAGACCCAGTACTTC CSASRESGGERETQYF
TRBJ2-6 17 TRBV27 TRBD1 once TGTGCCAGCGGAAGACAGGGGGCAATGTCTGGGGCCAACGTCCTGACTTTC CASGRQGAMSGANVLTF
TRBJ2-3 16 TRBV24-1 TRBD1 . TGTGCCACCAGTGACCGAGGACAGGGAAGCACAGATACGCAGTATTTT CATSDRGQGSTDTQYF
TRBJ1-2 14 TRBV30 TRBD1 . TGTGCCTGGAGTCCGGGACAGGCTAACTATGGCTACACCTTC CAWSPGQANYGYTF
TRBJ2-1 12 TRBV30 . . TGTGCCTGGAAAGGAAGTGGGTCTGAGCAGTTCTTC CAWKGSGSEQFF
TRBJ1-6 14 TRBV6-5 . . TGTGCCAGCAGCCCTACAGGGAGGGATTCACCCCTCCACTTT CASSPTGRDSPLHF
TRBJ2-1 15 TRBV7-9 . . TGTGCCAGCAGCTTGTTCGGGGGGCGACGGAATGAGCAGTTCTTC CASSLFGGRRNEQFF